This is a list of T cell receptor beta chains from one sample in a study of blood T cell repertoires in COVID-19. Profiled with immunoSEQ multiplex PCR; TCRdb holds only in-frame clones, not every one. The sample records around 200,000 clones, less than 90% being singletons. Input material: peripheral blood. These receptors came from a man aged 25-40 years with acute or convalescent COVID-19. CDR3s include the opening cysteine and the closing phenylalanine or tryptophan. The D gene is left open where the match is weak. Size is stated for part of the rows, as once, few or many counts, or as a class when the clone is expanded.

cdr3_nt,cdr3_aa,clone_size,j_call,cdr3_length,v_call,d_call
TGCGCCAGCAGCCAAGAAAACAGGGACCCAGATACGCAGTATTTT,CASSQENRDPDTQYF,-,TRBJ2-3,15,TRBV4-1,-
TGTGCCAGCTCTTCCGGGACAGGGCCCAGTGGCTACACCTTC,CASSSGTGPSGYTF,once,TRBJ1-2,14,TRBV18,TRBD1
TGTGCCAGTAGTATAGAATGGAGGGGCTTTGAAAAACTGTTTTTT,CASSIEWRGFEKLFF,-,TRBJ1-4,15,TRBV19,-
TGTGCTAGTGGTTTGTGGGGGGACAGGGGGCGTCGGGAGACCCAGTACTTC,CASGLWGDRGRRETQYF,-,TRBJ2-5,17,TRBV12-5,TRBD1
TGTGCCTGGAGTGCACAGGCTTATCAGCCCCAGCATTTT,CAWSAQAYQPQHF,-,TRBJ1-5,13,TRBV30,-
TGTGCCAGCAGCTCCCAGGGACAGATATCAAATGAGCAGTTCTTC,CASSSQGQISNEQFF,-,TRBJ2-1,15,TRBV7-3,TRBD1
TGCGCCAGCAGCTTGGAGGGCCACAGGTCTGGAAACACCATATATTTT,CASSLEGHRSGNTIYF,-,TRBJ1-3,16,TRBV5-1,-
TGTGCCTGGGCCGGGACAGCAATAAACTATGGCTACACCTTC,CAWAGTAINYGYTF,once,TRBJ1-2,14,TRBV30,TRBD1
TGTGCCAGCAGCTCCGGGACTAGCGGGATAACGCAGTATTTT,CASSSGTSGITQYF,-,TRBJ2-3,14,TRBV7-3,TRBD2
TGTGCCAGCAGCCGACAGTGGGAGGAATCACCCCTCCACTTT,CASSRQWEESPLHF,-,TRBJ1-6,14,TRBV6-5,-
TGCGCCAGCAGCGAACCGGGACTAGCGGGACGGGGGGAGCAGTACTTC,CASSEPGLAGRGEQYF,-,TRBJ2-7,16,TRBV5-1,TRBD2
TGTGCCAGCAGAAAGGGGGCTTTGGCTGAAGCTTTCTTT,CASRKGALAEAFF,-,TRBJ1-1,13,TRBV25-1,TRBD1
TGTGCCAGCAGTTTTAGACTAGCCGCTATCTACGAGCAGTACTTC,CASSFRLAAIYEQYF,-,TRBJ2-7,15,TRBV6-5,TRBD2
TGTGCCAGCAGTTCAAGGACAGGGGCGAATCAGCCCCAGCATTTT,CASSSRTGANQPQHF,-,TRBJ1-5,15,TRBV28,TRBD1
TGTGCCAGCAGCTCGGATACGGGACAGTACTATGGCTACACCTTC,CASSSDTGQYYGYTF,-,TRBJ1-2,15,TRBV5-4,TRBD1
TGTGCCAGCAGCCAAATTCAGGGGGCTGAAACCGGGGAGCTGTTTTTT,CASSQIQGAETGELFF,-,TRBJ2-2,16,TRBV7-9,TRBD1
TGTGCCAGCAGCACCTCGACCTCGACTTTTGGGCAGTATTTT,CASSTSTSTFGQYF,-,TRBJ2-3,14,TRBV6-5,-
TGTGCCAGCAGTACAGTAGCGGAGGGACCCCTCCACTTT,CASSTVAEGPLHF,-,TRBJ1-6,13,TRBV6-4,-
TGTGCCAGCAGCGTAGCGGGGGACAGGGTGTCCAATGAGCAGTTCTTC,CASSVAGDRVSNEQFF,-,TRBJ2-1,16,TRBV9,TRBD1
TGCGCCAGCAGCTCCACAGGGGGACACACTGAAGCTTTCTTT,CASSSTGGHTEAFF,few,TRBJ1-1,14,TRBV5-1,TRBD1
TGCGCCAGCAGCTTAGGGGTGGGCAATCAGCCCCAGCATTTT,CASSLGVGNQPQHF,-,TRBJ1-5,14,TRBV5-1,-
TGTGCCAGCAGCTTGTTTTACATCCCTGGAGCTAATGAAAAACTGTTTTTT,CASSLFYIPGANEKLFF,once,TRBJ1-4,17,TRBV5-5,-
TGTGCCTGGTGGCGGGGGACCCCGAACACTGAAGCTTTCTTT,CAWWRGTPNTEAFF,-,TRBJ1-1,14,TRBV30,-
TGCGCCAGCAGCCAAGGGGTACTGGGGGCCCGGTATGCTTTCTTT,CASSQGVLGARYAFF,-,TRBJ1-1,15,TRBV4-1,-
TGTGCCAGCGCTTCCCCCGGGACAGGGAGGCCTGAAGCTTTCTTT,CASASPGTGRPEAFF,-,TRBJ1-1,15,TRBV25-1,TRBD1
TGTGCCAGCAGCGAGGTCACAAATTCACCCCTCCACTTT,CASSEVTNSPLHF,once,TRBJ1-6,13,TRBV7-3,-
TGCGCCAGCACCCTGGACAGGGGTACTCCATCGCCTTCCTACGAGCAGTACTTC,CASTLDRGTPSPSYEQYF,-,TRBJ2-7,18,TRBV5-1,TRBD1
TGTGCCAGCAGCCAATTAACTAGCGGCGTCCGATACAATGAGCAGTTCTTC,CASSQLTSGVRYNEQFF,-,TRBJ2-1,17,TRBV3-1/TRBV3-2,TRBD2
TGTGCCAGCAGTTCCGGGGGGAACTCCTACAATGAGCAGTTCTTC,CASSSGGNSYNEQFF,-,TRBJ2-1,15,TRBV28,TRBD2
TGTGCCAGCAGATTACGCTCCTATAATTCACCCCTCCACTTT,CASRLRSYNSPLHF,once,TRBJ1-6,14,TRBV28,-
TGTGCCAGCAGCCAAGGGCGCAATCAGCCCCAGCATTTT,CASSQGRNQPQHF,once,TRBJ1-5,13,TRBV3-1/TRBV3-2,-
TGTGCCAGCACCCGAGCGGGGGCTGAGCAGTTCTTC,CASTRAGAEQFF,-,TRBJ2-1,12,TRBV6-6,TRBD2
TGTGCCATCAGTGAGCCTAACCTCGGGAGGGGGAACACTGAAGCTTTCTTT,CAISEPNLGRGNTEAFF,-,TRBJ1-1,17,TRBV10-3,-
TGTGCCAGCAGAGAGGGTGGACAGGTCAATCAGCCCCAGCATTTT,CASREGGQVNQPQHF,once,TRBJ1-5,15,TRBV2,TRBD1
TGTGCCAGCATGTTGACCGGGACAGGGAATCAGCCCCAGCATTTT,CASMLTGTGNQPQHF,once,TRBJ1-5,15,TRBV2,TRBD1
TGTGCCAGTAGTATGATGTTTAGGGGCGCAGAACACTACGAGCAGTACTTC,CASSMMFRGAEHYEQYF,-,TRBJ2-7,17,TRBV19,-
TGCGCCACCGGGGACAGGGGCGAGCAGTACTTC,CATGDRGEQYF,-,TRBJ2-7,11,TRBV5-1,TRBD1
TGTGCCAGCAGCTCCCTTGAGGAGCAGTTCTTC,CASSSLEEQFF,-,TRBJ2-1,11,TRBV11-3,-
TGTGCCAGCAGCCAACCTGGGACAGGGGCTGGAAACACCATATATTTT,CASSQPGTGAGNTIYF,-,TRBJ1-3,16,TRBV3-1/TRBV3-2,TRBD1
TGCGCCAGCAGCTTGGGGGCTAGCGGGGGTTTCCGCACAGATACGCAGTATTTT,CASSLGASGGFRTDTQYF,once,TRBJ2-3,18,TRBV5-1,TRBD2
TGTGCCAGCAGCCCCCCGACAGGTTACAATGAGCAGTTCTTC,CASSPPTGYNEQFF,-,TRBJ2-1,14,TRBV7-2,-
TGCAGTGCTAGTGGTTGGGGGGGATTTACGGATGGCTACACCTTC,CSASGWGGFTDGYTF,few,TRBJ1-2,15,TRBV20-1,-
TGCGCCAGCAGCAATGGACAGAATAATCAGCCCCAGCATTTT,CASSNGQNNQPQHF,-,TRBJ1-5,14,TRBV5-1,-
TGCGCCAGCAAACCGGGGACTAGCACAACAGATACGCAGTATTTT,CASKPGTSTTDTQYF,-,TRBJ2-3,15,TRBV5-1,TRBD2
TGTGCCAGCAGCTTGGGACAGAGCAATCAGCCCCAGCATTTT,CASSLGQSNQPQHF,-,TRBJ1-5,14,TRBV5-6,-
TGTGCCTGGAGTGCTAATCGGGGGGCCTCGACCTTC,CAWSANRGASTF,-,TRBJ1-2,12,TRBV30,-
TGTGCCAGTAGTCAGAGGTACTCGGCCACCGGGGAGCTGTTTTTT,CASSQRYSATGELFF,-,TRBJ2-2,15,TRBV19,-
TGTGCCAGCAGCCGTCGGGGGACGGACACAGATACGCAGTATTTT,CASSRRGTDTDTQYF,once,TRBJ2-3,15,TRBV3-1/TRBV3-2,-
TGTGCCAGCAGTTACCCGACAGGGGGCATGGACACTGAAGCTTTCTTT,CASSYPTGGMDTEAFF,once,TRBJ1-1,16,TRBV6-6,TRBD1
TGTGCCAGTAACTCACTACGGGACAGGGTGTACACCATATATTTT,CASNSLRDRVYTIYF,-,TRBJ1-3,15,TRBV19,TRBD1
TGTGCCTGGAGGAGAGGACAGGGGGGCTACGAGCAGTACTTC,CAWRRGQGGYEQYF,-,TRBJ2-7,14,TRBV30,TRBD1
TGTGCCAGCAGTTCAAACCAGGACTCTGGAAACACCATATATTTT,CASSSNQDSGNTIYF,-,TRBJ1-3,15,TRBV6-6,-
TGCGCCAGCAGCTTGGTAGGGGGATCTTACAATGAGCAGTTCTTC,CASSLVGGSYNEQFF,-,TRBJ2-1,15,TRBV5-1,-
TGTGCCTGGAGTCCGCTCAAGGTGAGCGGGCTGCAGTTCTTC,CAWSPLKVSGLQFF,-,TRBJ2-1,14,TRBV30,-
TGTGCCAGTAGTACCCTAGCGGGGGCCTCTTACGAGCAGTACTTC,CASSTLAGASYEQYF,-,TRBJ2-7,15,TRBV19,TRBD2
TGTGCCAGCAGTGATTACAGGACTGGAAACACCATATATTTT,CASSDYRTGNTIYF,-,TRBJ1-3,14,TRBV2,-
TGTGCCAGCAGGCTTCTGACAGGGAGCGAAGAGACCCAGTACTTC,CASRLLTGSEETQYF,few,TRBJ2-5,15,TRBV5-5,TRBD1
TGTGCCAGCAGCTTAGTCGTTAAAGCGGGAGCGAACACTGAAGCTTTCTTT,CASSLVVKAGANTEAFF,once,TRBJ1-1,17,TRBV11-2,-
TGCGCCAGCAGCTTGTATGGGACATCATACGAGCAGTACTTC,CASSLYGTSYEQYF,-,TRBJ2-7,14,TRBV5-1,-